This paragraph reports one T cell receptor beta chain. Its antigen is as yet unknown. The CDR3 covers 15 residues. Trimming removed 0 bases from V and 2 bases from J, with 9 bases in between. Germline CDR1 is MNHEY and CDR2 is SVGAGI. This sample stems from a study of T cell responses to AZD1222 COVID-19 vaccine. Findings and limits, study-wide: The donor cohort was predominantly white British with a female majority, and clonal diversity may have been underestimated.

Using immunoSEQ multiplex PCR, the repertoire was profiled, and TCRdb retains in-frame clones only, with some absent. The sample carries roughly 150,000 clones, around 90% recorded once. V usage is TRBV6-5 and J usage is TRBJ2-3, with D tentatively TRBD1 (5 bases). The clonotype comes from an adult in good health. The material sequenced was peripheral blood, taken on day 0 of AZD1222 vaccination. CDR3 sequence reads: CASSYSGALTDTQYF. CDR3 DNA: TGTGCCAGCAGTTACTCAGGGGCCCTCACAGATACGCAGTATTTT.